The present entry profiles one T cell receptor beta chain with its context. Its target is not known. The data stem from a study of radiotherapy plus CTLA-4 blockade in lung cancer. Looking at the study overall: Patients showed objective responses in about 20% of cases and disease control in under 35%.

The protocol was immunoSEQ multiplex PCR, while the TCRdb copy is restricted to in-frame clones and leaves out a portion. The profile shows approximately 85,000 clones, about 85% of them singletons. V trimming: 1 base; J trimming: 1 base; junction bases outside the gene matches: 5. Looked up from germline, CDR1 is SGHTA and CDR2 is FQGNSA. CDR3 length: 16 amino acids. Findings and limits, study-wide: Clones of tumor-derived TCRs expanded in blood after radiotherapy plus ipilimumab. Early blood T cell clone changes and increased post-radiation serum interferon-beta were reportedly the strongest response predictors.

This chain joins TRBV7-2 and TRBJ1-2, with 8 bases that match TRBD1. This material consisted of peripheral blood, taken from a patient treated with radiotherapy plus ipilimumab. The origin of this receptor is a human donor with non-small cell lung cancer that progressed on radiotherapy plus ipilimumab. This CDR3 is CASSLGQGTLNYGYTF. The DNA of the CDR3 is TGTGCCAGCAGCTTAGGACAGGGGACCCTTAACTATGGCTACACCTTC.